This T cell receptor (beta chain) is drawn from a study of shared clonotypes between healthy human individuals. The unsorted PBMC replicate PCRs were performed with 300 ng DNA, roughly 30,000 T cell genomes. Measured with immunoSEQ multiplex PCR; TCRdb has only the in-frame clones, and not every one. The sample holds roughly 490,000 clones, about three quarters seen once. The CDR3 extends over 17 amino acids. The V gene lost 4 bases and the J gene lost 1 base, with 21 bases spanning the gap. Material for sequencing was PBMCs. The TCR originated in a woman aged 40-49 years in good health. Some clones in this sample may be carry-over from other donors' samples. This chain links TRBV5-3 with TRBJ2-7; tentatively, D is TRBD2 (6 bases). TRBV5-3 is annotated as an ORF whose role is uncertain. CDR3 sequence (DNA): TGTGCCAGAAGCCCCCTAGCGCCAAAAACCCATTCCTACGAGCAGTACTTC. Its protein is CARSPLAPKTHSYEQYF.